This TCR beta chain comes out of a study of cytomegalovirus exposure and HLA in healthy donors. Whole-study results and caveats: In an earlier analysis, about 90% or about 30%: the productive usage of most TCR beta V segments.

The count of this clone is one. Its specificity is not known. This CDR3 comprises 13 residues. In germline, CDR1 is MNHNY, CDR2 SVGAGI (reference sequence). V was pared by 10 bases and J by 1 base, with 4 bases of the junction left unmatched. Researchers ran the PCR with 60 Vbeta and 13 Jbeta primers. Sequencing used immunoSEQ multiplex PCR; TCRdb keeps in-frame clones, though not all of them. Among just over 95,000 clones listed, roughly 76% were seen once. The receptor was derived from a human donor in good health. Sequencing used PBMCs. The genes are TRBV6-6 and TRBJ1-3, with TRBD1 identical over 7 bases. The CDR3 reads CATRGGSGNTIYF. In nucleotides, the CDR3 is TGTGCCACCAGGGGGGGATCTGGAAACACCATATATTTT.